This T cell receptor beta chain derives from a study of a mutant IDH1 vaccine in newly diagnosed glioma. Study in general: Commencement of vaccination occurred 4-6 weeks following radiotherapy alone, or concurrently with temozolomide cycles.

Profiling relied on immunoSEQ multiplex PCR, and the TCRdb table lists in-frame clones only, not all of them. The repertoire holds approximately 60,000 clones, with roughly four fifths as singletons. Sample time point: week 47, end of study. The vaccine gave 300 ug of a 20-mer mutant IDH1 peptide subcutaneously per dose. Germline CDR1 and CDR2: LNHDA and SQIVND (reference sequence). V shed 6 bases and J 1 base; nucleotides not matched to a gene: 9. This CDR3 has 16 residues. As concerns this clone: No antigen is known for it.

The input for sequencing was PBMCs, taken from a glioma patient whose treatment included an IDH1 peptide vaccine. The chain couples TRBV19 to TRBJ2-5; TRBD2 matches 9 bases. The receptor's source is a man in his thirties or forties with glioma. Written as DNA, the CDR3 is TGTGCCAGTAGCGAAAATAGCGGGGGATCCCAAGAGACCCAGTACTTC. Protein sequence: CASSENSGGSQETQYF.